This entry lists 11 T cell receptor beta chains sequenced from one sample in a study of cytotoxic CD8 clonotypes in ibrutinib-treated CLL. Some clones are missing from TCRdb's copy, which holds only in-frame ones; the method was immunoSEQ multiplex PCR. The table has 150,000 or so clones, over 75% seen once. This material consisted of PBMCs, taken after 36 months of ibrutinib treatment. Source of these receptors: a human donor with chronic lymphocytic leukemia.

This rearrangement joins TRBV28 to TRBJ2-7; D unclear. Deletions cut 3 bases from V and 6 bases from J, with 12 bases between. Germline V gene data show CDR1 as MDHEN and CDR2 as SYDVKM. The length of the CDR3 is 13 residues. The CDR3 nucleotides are TGTGCCAGCAGTTTCTGGCGGTCCCGCGAGCAGTACTTC. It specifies CASSFWRSREQYF.

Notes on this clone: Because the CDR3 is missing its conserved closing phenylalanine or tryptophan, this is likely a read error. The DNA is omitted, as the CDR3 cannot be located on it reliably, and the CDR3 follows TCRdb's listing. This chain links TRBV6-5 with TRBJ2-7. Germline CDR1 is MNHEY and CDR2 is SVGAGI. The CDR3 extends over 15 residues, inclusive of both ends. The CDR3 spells CASSPYKGLGGGSYY.

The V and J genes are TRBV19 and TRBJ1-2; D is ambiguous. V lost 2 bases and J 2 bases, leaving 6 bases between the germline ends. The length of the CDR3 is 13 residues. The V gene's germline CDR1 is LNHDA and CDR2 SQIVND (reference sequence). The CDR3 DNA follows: TGTGCCAGTAGTATAATAGGGAACTATGGCTACACCTTC. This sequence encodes CASSIIGNYGYTF.

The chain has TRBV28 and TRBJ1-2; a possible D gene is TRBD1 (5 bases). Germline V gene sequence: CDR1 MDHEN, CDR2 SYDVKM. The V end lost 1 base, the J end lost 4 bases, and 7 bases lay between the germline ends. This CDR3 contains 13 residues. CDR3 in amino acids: CASSLSGGYGYTF. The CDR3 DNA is TGTGCCAGCAGTTTATCCGGGGGCTATGGCTACACCTTC.

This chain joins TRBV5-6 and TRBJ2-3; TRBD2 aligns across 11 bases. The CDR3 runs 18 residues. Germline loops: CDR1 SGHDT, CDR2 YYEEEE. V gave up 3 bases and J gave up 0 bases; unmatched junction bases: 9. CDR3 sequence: CASSYRLAGGFSTDTQYF. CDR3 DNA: TGTGCCAGCAGCTATAGGCTAGCGGGGGGATTTAGCACAGATACGCAGTATTTT.

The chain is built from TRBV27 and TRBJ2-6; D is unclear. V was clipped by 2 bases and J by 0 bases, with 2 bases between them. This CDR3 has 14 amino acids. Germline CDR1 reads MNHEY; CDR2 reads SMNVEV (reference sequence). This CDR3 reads CASSLDSGANVLTF. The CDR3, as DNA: TGTGCCAGCAGTTTAGACTCTGGGGCCAACGTCCTGACTTTC. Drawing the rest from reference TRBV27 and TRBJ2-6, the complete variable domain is EAQVTQNPRYLITVTGKKLTVTCSQNMNHEYMSWYRQDPGLGLRQIYYSMNVEVTDKGDVPEGYKVSRKEKRNFPLILESPSPNQTSLYFCASSLDSGANVLTFGAGSRLTVL.

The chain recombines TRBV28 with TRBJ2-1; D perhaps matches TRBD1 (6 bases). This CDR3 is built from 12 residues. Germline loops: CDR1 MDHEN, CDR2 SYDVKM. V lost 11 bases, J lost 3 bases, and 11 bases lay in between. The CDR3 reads CAAMDSYNEQFF. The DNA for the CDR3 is TGTGCCGCGATGGACAGCTACAATGAGCAGTTCTTC. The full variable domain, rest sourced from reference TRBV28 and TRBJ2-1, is DVKVTQSSRYLVKRTGEKVFLECVQDMDHENMFWYRQDPGLGLRLIYFSYDVKMKEKGDIPEGYSVSREKKERFSLILESASTNQTSMYLCAAMDSYNEQFFGPGTRLTVL.

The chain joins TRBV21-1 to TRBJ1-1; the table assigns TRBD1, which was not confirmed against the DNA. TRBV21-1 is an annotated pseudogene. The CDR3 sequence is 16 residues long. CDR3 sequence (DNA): TGTGCCAGCAGCAAAAGGGACAGGAAAGGGAACACTGAAGCTTTCTTT. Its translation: CASSKRDRKGNTEAFF.

The CDR3 region is CASSLLAYNEQFF. In DNA form, the CDR3 reads TGTGCCAGCAGCTTACTTGCCTACAATGAGCAGTTCTTC. The chain employs TRBV7-6 and TRBJ2-1; D gene uncertain. The germline V gene has CDR1 SGHVS and CDR2 FNYEAQ. The CDR3 contains 13 residues. V was cut by 2 bases and J by 2 bases, with 4 bases left in between.

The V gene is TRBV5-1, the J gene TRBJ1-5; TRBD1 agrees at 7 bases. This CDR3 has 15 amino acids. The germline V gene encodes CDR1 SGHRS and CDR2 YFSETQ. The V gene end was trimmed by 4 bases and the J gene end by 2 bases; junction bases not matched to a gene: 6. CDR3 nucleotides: TGCGCCAGCAGCCCGACAGGGTTTGGCAATCAGCCCCAGCATTTT. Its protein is CASSPTGFGNQPQHF.

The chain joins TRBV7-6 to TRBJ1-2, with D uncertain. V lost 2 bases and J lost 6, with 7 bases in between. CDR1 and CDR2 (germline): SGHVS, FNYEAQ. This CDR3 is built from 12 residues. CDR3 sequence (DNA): TGTGCCAGCAGCTTAATTGTGGATGGCTACACCTTC. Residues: CASSLIVDGYTF.